The clone carrying this T cell receptor beta chain was observed once. The antigen is unknown. In each sample, roughly 10^5 TCR templates were assayed. TCRdb's table, derived via immunoSEQ multiplex PCR, lists solely in-frame clones and lacks some. Here the sample spans over 45,000 clones, about 98% being singletons. The sample originates from a study of siplizumab effects on memory and regulatory T cells. V dropped 6 bases and J dropped 2 bases, with 13 bases sitting between them. This CDR3 is built from 15 residues. Germline CDR1 KGHSH, CDR2 LQKENI. The study, taken as a whole, reports: An assignable naive or memory phenotype was lacking in roughly 75-96% of proliferating CD4+ or CD8+ clones. Confirmation was lacking for the suppressive function of proliferating Tregs derived from siplizumab cultures.

The receptor was derived from a human donor in good health. The chain joins TRBV18 to TRBJ2-2; D is unresolved. The sample taken for sequencing was naive CD8+ T cells sorted from blood. The CDR3 protein is CASSPPTNNTGELFF. The CDR3 DNA follows: TGTGCCAGCTCCCCGCCGACGAATAACACCGGGGAGCTGTTTTTT.